The clone carrying this T cell receptor beta chain came up many times. No antigen is known for it. These data are taken from a study of T cells after yellow fever vaccination. The V and J ends lost 5 bases and 6 bases respectively, with 17 bases between them. The CDR3 has 14 residues. Per the germline V gene, CDR1 is SGHTA and CDR2 is FQGNSA. Findings of the study overall: A weaker secondary response peaked on day 5, the primary on day 15.

TCR cDNA was made by 5'RACE template switching, adding a universal primer site and UMIs. TCRdb re-called the 5' RACE reads through MiXCR, storing one row per CDR3 protein. The profile covers about 130,000 distinct CDR3 sequences, with just over 6.5% appearing a single time and over 0.55% taken by the ten largest. The rearrangement joins TRBV7-2 to TRBJ2-7, with D perhaps TRBD1 (5 bases). The material was CD4+ T cells sorted from PBMCs, obtained 10 days after the yellow fever booster vaccination. The clonotype was recovered from a man aged 30 to 39 who received the YFV17D yellow fever vaccine. CDR3 DNA sequence: TGTGCCAGCAGCCCCTCAGGGATGGCCCCCGAGCAGTACTTC. Protein sequence: CASSPSGMAPEQYF.